The clone carrying this T cell receptor beta chain was detected only once. Individuals drawn from about 26 US areas were roughly 18 to 95 years old. This record comes from a study of blood T cell repertoires in COVID-19. As for the study in general: T cells, B-cell-depleted T cells, or PBMCs provided the cDNA or gDNA that served as material.

Assay used: immunoSEQ multiplex PCR; TCRdb lists only in-frame clones, some missing. The sample holds around 300,000 clones, around 86% seen once. Trimming took 1 base from V and 12 from J; bases not matched to a gene: 6. The CDR3 contains 13 residues. Germline CDR1 and CDR2: SGHAT and FQNNGV. Input material: PBMCs or T cells enriched from blood (not recorded which). The TCR comes from a woman under 30 who had recovered from COVID-19. The chain recombines TRBV11-2 with TRBJ2-3; 8 nucleotides line up with TRBD1. The DNA for the CDR3 is TGTGCCAGCAGCTTAGCGACAGGGGCCGGTCAGTATTTT. It encodes CASSLATGAGQYF.